This T cell receptor beta chain appears in the sequencing data of a study of T-cell reconstitution after alpha-beta-depleted transplantation in children (dated by TCRdb to 2015 to 2016). A note on the overall study: The study quantitatively tracked T-cell immune reconstitution after TCRalphabeta/CD19-depleted allogeneic hematopoietic cell transplantation in children using TCR repertoire profiling.

This clonotype was recorded at least ten times. The antigen it recognizes is unknown. Per-base quality was not reported, and no clone a single base away is much larger than it. Summary of the overall study and its limitations: In some patients, high TCRbeta diversity at day 60 was attributed to recipient T cells and intrathymic progenitors that had survived conditioning. Over subsequent months, a decline in hyperexpanded clone frequencies was noted, and after one year, T-cell counts and TCRbeta diversity were mostly ascribed to newly produced T cells. Apparently early alphabetaT-cell count recovery about two months after transplant reportedly relied on only several hundred rapidly expanded clones derived from non-depleted graft cells.

The treatment or condition tag for this specimen amounts to: allogeneic hematopoietic cell transplantation with graft depleted of TCRalphabeta T cells and CD19 B cells. Transplant recipients were children who received TCRalphabeta/CD19-depleted allogeneic hematopoietic cell grafts. Library method: PCR. Instrument on record: Illumina HiSeq 2500. TCR library preparation used molecular barcoding, with unique molecular identifiers applied to normalize quantification of the TCRbeta repertoire. The raw public data were reprocessed by TCRdb itself: fastp quality trimming at Q25, MiXCR clonotype calling, in-frame beta chains only. One record per CDR3 amino acid sequence lists the most common genes and DNA. The sample contains 750,000 to 950,000 distinct CDR3 sequences, around 17% of them found a single time. The ten largest make up roughly 5% of the sample. The CDR3 runs 13 residues from the cysteine to the phenylalanine. The kept DNA is CDR3 alone, 39 bases in frame from the first base. Looking up the germline V gene (reference sequence) yields CDR1 DFQATT and CDR2 SNEGSKA. V is shortened by 3 bases, J by 2 bases, and the region joining them spans 11 bases.

The source material was PBMCs, mostly from graft donor cells, sampled 360 days after TCRalphabeta/CD19-depleted stem cell transplant. This chain is built from TRBV20-1 and TRBJ2-7; the D gene cannot be named for sure. This TCR was sampled from a male patient younger than 18 who had a stem cell transplant for acute lymphoblastic leukemia, so the T cells may come from the graft donor. The DNA is as follows: TGCAGTGCTAGCTCGGCAGACCCCTACGAGCAGTACTTC. The resulting protein is CSASSADPYEQYF.